A single sample is the source of the 2 T cell receptor beta chains below, sequenced in a study of glioma-infiltrating T cells (dated by TCRdb to 2016 to 2017). Sequenced using an Illumina MiSeq. TCR alpha and beta CDR3 regions were amplified with the iRepertoire nested amplicon-rescue multiplex PCR (arm-PCR) platform from RNA. TCRdb reprocessing: public reads trimmed at Q25 with fastp, clones called with MiXCR, in-frame beta chains kept. Every entry covers one CDR3 protein and lists the most common genes and DNA from its rows. Present in this sample are roughly 120,000 distinct CDR3 sequences, roughly 25% of which were seen just once. The top ten constitute roughly 15% of the sample. Specimen: glioma tissue, nonneoplastic brain tissue, or PBMCs (not recorded which). The receptors were sampled from a human donor with low-grade glioma or glioblastoma, undergoing nonglioma brain surgery, or in good health (not recorded which).

This clonotype has just one count. This may be a read error: a much more frequent sequence differs by one nucleotide. The CDR3: CVSSQGFGGVAKNIQYF. DNA of the CDR3: TGTGTCAGCAGCCAAGGTTTTGGCGGAGTAGCCAAAAACATTCAGTACTTC. The chain recombines TRBV3-1 with TRBJ2-4, with D unresolved. Germline CDR1 is LGHDT and CDR2 is YNNKEL (reference sequence). CDR3 length: 17 amino acids.

A remark on this clonotype: A much larger clone is a single base away; this may be a read error. The genes are TRBV19 and TRBJ2-3, with 7 bases fitting TRBD2. This CDR3 is built from 14 residues. Germline CDR1 reads LNHDA; CDR2 reads SQIVND (reference sequence). This CDR3 reads CASTREKATDKQYF. The CDR3 DNA reads as TGTGCCAGTACGCGGGAGAAGGCGACAGATAAGCAGTATTTT.